Presented here are 13 T cell receptor beta chains from one specimen sequenced in a study of T cell responses to AZD1222 COVID-19 vaccine. Clones were sequenced by immunoSEQ multiplex PCR, and TCRdb holds only the in-frame ones, with some missing. The data contain tens of thousands of clones, under 90% of them singletons. The specimen was peripheral blood, collected on day 0 of AZD1222 vaccination. The source is an adult in good health.

The chain links TRBV6-1 to TRBJ2-2; D possibly matches TRBD1 or TRBD2 (5 bases each). CDR3 length: 16 residues. Per germline, CDR1 MNHNS and CDR2 SASEGT. V was trimmed by 4 bases and J by 2 bases, leaving 14 bases between them. CDR3 in DNA: TGTGCCAGCAGTGGATCCGGGGCTCTTAACACCGGGGAGCTGTTTTTT. This gives the protein CASSGSGALNTGELFF.

The rearrangement links TRBV11-2 to TRBJ2-2; the match to TRBD2 covers 11 bases. This CDR3 is 16 amino acids long. V shed 3 bases, J shed 4 bases, and the junction held 4 bases outside the gene matches. Germline V gene lookup returns CDR1 SGHAT and CDR2 FQNNGV. The CDR3 loop is CASSFPGTSGTGELFF. As DNA, the CDR3 is TGTGCCAGCAGCTTTCCCGGGACTAGCGGCACCGGGGAGCTGTTTTTT.

The CDR3 here is CASSPRQYNEQFF. In DNA, the CDR3 is TGCGCCAGCAGCCCTCGACAGTACAATGAGCAGTTCTTC. V usage is TRBV5-1 and J usage is TRBJ2-1; possible D gene TRBD1, 5 bases. CDR3 length: 13 residues. Trimming left V 4 bases short and J 4 bases short, with 9 bases between. Looked up from germline, CDR1 is SGHRS and CDR2 is YFSETQ.

The chain combines TRBV7-6 with TRBJ2-7; the D gene is possibly TRBD1 (5 bases). The CDR3 length is 13 residues. V lost 0 bases to trimming and J lost 6 bases, with 9 bases between them. Germline CDR1 and CDR2: SGHVS and FNYEAQ. CDR3 coding DNA: TGTGCCAGCAGCTTAGCGGCAGGGCTCGAGCAGTACTTC. Translated: CASSLAAGLEQYF.

This clone appeared a few times. The J gene is TRBJ2-7, the V gene TRBV5-5; D call uncertain. Germline-derived CDR1 and CDR2 are SGHKS and YYEKEE (reference sequence). The V end was cut by 4 bases, the J end by 3 bases, with 5 bases between. The CDR3 contains 11 residues. This CDR3 reads CASSVSYEQYF. In nucleotides, the CDR3 is TGTGCCAGCAGCGTAAGCTACGAGCAGTACTTC. Combining the CDR3 with reference TRBV5-5 and TRBJ2-7 gives the whole variable domain DAGVTQSPTHLIKTRGQQVTLRCSPISGHKSVSWYQQVLGQGPQFIFQYYEKEERGRGNFPDRFSARQFPNYSSELNVNALLLGDSALYLCASSVSYEQYFGPGTRLTVT.

A few counts support this clone. The CDR3 sequence: CASRRQGAATEAFF. CDR3 sequence (DNA): TGTGCCAGCAGACGCCAGGGGGCGGCCACTGAAGCTTTCTTT. The gene calls are TRBV28 and TRBJ1-1; 8 nucleotides agree with TRBD1. J lost 4 bases, V lost 6 bases, and 7 bases had no gene match. Germline V gives CDR1 MDHEN, CDR2 SYDVKM. This CDR3 contains 14 residues.

The J gene is TRBJ2-3, the V gene TRBV5-6; D possibly corresponds to TRBD1 (5 bases). Germline CDR1 and CDR2: SGHDT and YYEEEE. Trimming left V 4 bases short and J 5 bases short, with 17 bases between. This CDR3 is built from 15 residues. The CDR3 DNA sequence: TGTGCCAGCAGCCCCCTAGGGGCCCCCGGAGATACGCAGTATTTT. Translation gives CASSPLGAPGDTQYF.

This clone has only one observation. The V call is TRBV19, the J call TRBJ2-2, with D tentatively TRBD2 (6 bases). Looked up from germline, CDR1 is LNHDA and CDR2 is SQIVND (reference sequence). V gave up 4 bases and J gave up 0 bases, with 6 bases separating them. There are 14 residues in the CDR3. Here the CDR3 reads CASSRLANTGELFF. CDR3 nucleotide sequence: TGTGCCAGTAGTAGACTAGCGAACACCGGGGAGCTGTTTTTT.

The rearrangement uses TRBV4-2 and TRBJ1-3; weak D call: TRBD1 (6 bases). V was shortened by 0 bases and J by 2 bases, with 11 bases between the two germline ends. The CDR3 extends over 16 amino acids. The germline V gene has CDR1 LGHNA and CDR2 YNFKEQ. DNA of the CDR3: TGTGCCAGCAGCCAAGATTGGGGGACAACTGGAAACACCATATATTTT. Translating gives CASSQDWGTTGNTIYF.

The chain combines TRBV28 with TRBJ2-3; D unclear. CDR1 and CDR2 from the germline V gene are MDHEN and SYDVKM. V was clipped by 4 bases and J by 4 bases, with 6 bases between them. There are 12 residues in the CDR3. CDR3 nucleotides: TGTGCCAGCAGTTATAGGGCAGATACGCAGTATTTT. Amino acid sequence: CASSYRADTQYF.

The chain combines TRBV7-2 with TRBJ2-5; a possible D gene is TRBD1 (5 bases). CDR3 length: 15 residues. With 5 bases removed from V and 3 bases from J, the gap between germline ends came to 16 bases. The V gene's germline CDR1 is SGHTA and CDR2 FQGNSA. The CDR3 DNA reads as TGTGCCAGCAGCAAATCTCCTGGCAGGGAAGAGACCCAGTACTTC. The encoded protein is CASSKSPGREETQYF.

V usage is TRBV7-7 and J usage is TRBJ2-1, with D maybe TRBD2 (5 bases). The length of the CDR3 is 12 residues. V was shortened by 4 bases and J by 9 bases, with 10 bases between the two germline ends. From germline, CDR1 is SSHAT and CDR2 FNYEAQ (reference sequence). The CDR3 loop reads CASSSRGGEQFF. Here the CDR3 DNA reads TGTGCCAGCAGCTCCCGGGGTGGTGAGCAGTTCTTC. The whole variable domain, filled in from reference TRBV7-7 and TRBJ2-1, reads GAGVSQSPRYKVTKRGQDVTLRCDPISSHATLYWYQQALGQGPEFLTYFNYEAQPDKSGLPSDRFSAERPEGSISTLTIQRTEQRDSAMYRCASSSRGGEQFFGPGTRLTVL.

The chain joins TRBV2 to TRBJ1-1; the D is unclear. CDR3 length: 14 residues. Trimming removed 1 base from V and 0 bases from J, with 6 bases in between. Germline V gives CDR1 SNHLY, CDR2 FYNNEI. The CDR3 loop is CASSEVRMNTEAFF. DNA of the CDR3: TGTGCCAGCAGTGAAGTACGGATGAACACTGAAGCTTTCTTT.